The T cell receptor beta chain under discussion was sequenced for a study of blood T cell repertoires in COVID-19. This table comes from immunoSEQ multiplex PCR, and its TCRdb copy is limited to in-frame clones, with some not included. Of under 200,000 clones listed, approximately 81% are singletons. Per germline, CDR1 SEHNR and CDR2 FQNEAQ (reference sequence). The CDR3 runs 13 residues. The ends were cut back, 5 bases at V and 4 bases at J, with 11 bases in the middle. The source is a man in his forties with acute or convalescent COVID-19. The V call is TRBV7-9, the J call TRBJ1-1; D remains ambiguous. The sequenced material came from peripheral blood. CDR3 nucleotides: TGTGCCAGCAGCGGAGACCCCGCCACTGAAGCTTTCTTT. Protein product: CASSGDPATEAFF.